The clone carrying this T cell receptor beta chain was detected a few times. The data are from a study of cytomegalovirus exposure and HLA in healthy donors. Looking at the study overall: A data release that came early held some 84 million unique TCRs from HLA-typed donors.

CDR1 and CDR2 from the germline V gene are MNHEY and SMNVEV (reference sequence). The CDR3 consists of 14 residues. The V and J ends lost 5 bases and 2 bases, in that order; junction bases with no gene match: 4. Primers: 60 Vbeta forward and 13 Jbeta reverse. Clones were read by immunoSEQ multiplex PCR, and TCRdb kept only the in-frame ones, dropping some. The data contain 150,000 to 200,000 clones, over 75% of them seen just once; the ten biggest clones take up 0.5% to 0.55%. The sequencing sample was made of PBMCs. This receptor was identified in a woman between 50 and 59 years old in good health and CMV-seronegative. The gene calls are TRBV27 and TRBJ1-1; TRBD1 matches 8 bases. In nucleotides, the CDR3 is TGTGCCAGCAGTAGGACAGGGATAAACACTGAAGCTTTCTTT. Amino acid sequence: CASSRTGINTEAFF.